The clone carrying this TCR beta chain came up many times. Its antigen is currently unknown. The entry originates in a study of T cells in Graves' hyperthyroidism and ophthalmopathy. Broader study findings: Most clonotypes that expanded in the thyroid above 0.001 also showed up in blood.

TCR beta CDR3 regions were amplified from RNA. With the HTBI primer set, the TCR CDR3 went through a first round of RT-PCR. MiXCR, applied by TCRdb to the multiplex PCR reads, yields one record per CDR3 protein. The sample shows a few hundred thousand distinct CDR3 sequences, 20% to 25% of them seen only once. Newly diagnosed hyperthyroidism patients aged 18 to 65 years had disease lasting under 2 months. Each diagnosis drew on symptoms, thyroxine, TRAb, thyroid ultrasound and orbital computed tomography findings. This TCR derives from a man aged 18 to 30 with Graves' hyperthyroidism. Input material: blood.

CDR3 amino acids: CASSYQQSYGYTF. DNA of the CDR3: TGTGCCAGCAGTTATCAACAGAGCTATGGCTACACCTTC. The V gene is TRBV6-2 or TRBV6-3, the J gene TRBJ1-2; D unclear. The germline V gene encodes CDR1 MNHEY and CDR2 SVGEGT. With 3 bases removed from V and 4 bases from J, the gap between germline ends came to 9 bases. CDR3 length: 13 residues.